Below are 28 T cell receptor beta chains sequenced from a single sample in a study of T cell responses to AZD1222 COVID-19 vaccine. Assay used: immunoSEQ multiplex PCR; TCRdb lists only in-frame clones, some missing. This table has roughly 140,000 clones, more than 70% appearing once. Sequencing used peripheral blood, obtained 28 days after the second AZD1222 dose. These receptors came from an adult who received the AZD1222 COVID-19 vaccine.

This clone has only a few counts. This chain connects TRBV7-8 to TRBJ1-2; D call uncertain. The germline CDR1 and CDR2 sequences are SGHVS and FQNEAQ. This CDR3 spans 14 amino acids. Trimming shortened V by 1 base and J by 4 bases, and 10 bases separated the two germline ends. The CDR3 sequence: CASSLGLGSYGYTF. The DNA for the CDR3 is TGTGCCAGCAGCTTAGGCCTCGGGAGCTATGGCTACACCTTC. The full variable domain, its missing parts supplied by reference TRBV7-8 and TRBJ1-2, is GAGVSQSPRYKVAKRGQDVALRCDPISGHVSLFWYQQALGQGPEFLTYFQNEAQLDKSGLPSDRFFAERPEGSVSTLKIQRTQQEDSAVYLCASSLGLGSYGYTFGSGTRLTVV.

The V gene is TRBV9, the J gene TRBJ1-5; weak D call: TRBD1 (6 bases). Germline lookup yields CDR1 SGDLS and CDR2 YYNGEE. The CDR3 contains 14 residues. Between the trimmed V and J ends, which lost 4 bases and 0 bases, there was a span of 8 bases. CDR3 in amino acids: CASSQDSSNQPQHF. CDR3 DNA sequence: TGTGCCAGCAGCCAGGACAGTAGCAATCAGCCCCAGCATTTT. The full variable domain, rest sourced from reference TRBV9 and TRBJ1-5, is DSGVTQTPKHLITATGQRVTLRCSPRSGDLSVYWYQQSLDQGLQFLIQYYNGEERAKGNILERFSAQQFPDLHSELNLSSLELGDSALYFCASSQDSSNQPQHFGDGTRLSIL.

CDR3 sequence (DNA): TGTGCCAGCAGCTGGGGGGTTCTGGCGGATAATTCACCCCTCCACTTT. Amino acids: CASSWGVLADNSPLHF. The chain couples TRBV5-5 to TRBJ1-6; TRBD1 is a possible D gene (5 bases). The CDR3 contains 16 residues. The germline V gene encodes CDR1 SGHKS and CDR2 YYEKEE (reference sequence). With 3 bases removed from V and 5 bases from J, the gap between germline ends came to 15 bases.

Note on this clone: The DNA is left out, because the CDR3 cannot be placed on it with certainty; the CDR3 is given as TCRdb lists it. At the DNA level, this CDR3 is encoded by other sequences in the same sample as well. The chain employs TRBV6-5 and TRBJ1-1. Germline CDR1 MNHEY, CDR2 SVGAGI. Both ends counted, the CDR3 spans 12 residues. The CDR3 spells CASSYVGRGTFF.

The CDR3 DNA is TGTGCCATCAGTGAAAAGAGGGGGACAACCCACGAAAAACTGTTTTTT. It translates to CAISEKRGTTHEKLFF. The chain has TRBV10-3 and TRBJ1-4; a weak D match, TRBD1 (6 bases). The CDR3 contains 16 residues. V lost 3 bases to trimming and J lost 8 bases, with 19 bases between them. The germline gives CDR1 ENHRY, CDR2 SYGVKD.

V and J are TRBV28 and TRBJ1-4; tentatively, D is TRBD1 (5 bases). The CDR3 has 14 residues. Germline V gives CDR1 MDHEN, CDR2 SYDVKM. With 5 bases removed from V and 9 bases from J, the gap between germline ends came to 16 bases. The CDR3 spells CASSLPGTAKKLFF. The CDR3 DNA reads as TGTGCCAGCAGTCTACCCGGGACGGCTAAAAAACTGTTTTTT.

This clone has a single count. CDR3 in amino acids: CASSEGQGIATIYF. The CDR3 DNA sequence: TGTGCCAGCAGTGAGGGACAGGGGATCGCCACCATATATTTT. The chain uses TRBV6-1 and TRBJ1-3; TRBD1 agrees at 10 bases. This CDR3 region has 14 residues. V was pared by 3 bases and J by 9 bases, with 5 bases of the junction left unmatched. The germline gives CDR1 MNHNS, CDR2 SASEGT.

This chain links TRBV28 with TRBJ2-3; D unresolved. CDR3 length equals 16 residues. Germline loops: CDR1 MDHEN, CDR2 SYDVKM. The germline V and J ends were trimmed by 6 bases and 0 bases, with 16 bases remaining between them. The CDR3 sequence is CASSILGRSSTDTQYF. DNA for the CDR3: TGTGCCAGCAGCATCCTCGGGCGTTCTAGCACAGATACGCAGTATTTT.

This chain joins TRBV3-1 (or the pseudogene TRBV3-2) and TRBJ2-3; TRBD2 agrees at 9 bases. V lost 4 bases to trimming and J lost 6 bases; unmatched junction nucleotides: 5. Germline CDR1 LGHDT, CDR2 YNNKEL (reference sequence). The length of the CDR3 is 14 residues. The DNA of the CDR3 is TGTGCCAGCAGCCCGGGACTAGCTTTTGATACGCAGTATTTT. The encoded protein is CASSPGLAFDTQYF.

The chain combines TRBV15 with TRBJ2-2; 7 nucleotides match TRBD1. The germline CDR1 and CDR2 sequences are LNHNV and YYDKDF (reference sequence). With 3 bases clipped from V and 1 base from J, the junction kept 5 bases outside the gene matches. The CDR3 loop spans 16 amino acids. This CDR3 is CATSRPGQENTGELFF. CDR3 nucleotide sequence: TGTGCCACCAGCAGGCCCGGACAGGAGAACACCGGGGAGCTGTTTTTT.

The CDR3: CASSLAGGRNTGELFF. CDR3 DNA sequence: TGTGCCAGCAGCTTAGCGGGGGGAAGGAACACCGGGGAGCTGTTTTTT. The chain employs TRBV2 and TRBJ2-2; TRBD2 aligns across 10 bases. Germline V CDR1 and CDR2: SNHLY, FYNNEI. The CDR3 loop spans 16 amino acids. With 6 bases clipped from V and 1 base from J, the junction kept 5 bases outside the gene matches.

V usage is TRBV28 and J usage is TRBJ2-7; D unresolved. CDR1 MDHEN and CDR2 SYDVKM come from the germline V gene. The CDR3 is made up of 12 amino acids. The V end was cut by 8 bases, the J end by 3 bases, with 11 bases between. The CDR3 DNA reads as TGTGCCAGCGAAGCCCAGAGCTACGAGCAGTACTTC. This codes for CASEAQSYEQYF.

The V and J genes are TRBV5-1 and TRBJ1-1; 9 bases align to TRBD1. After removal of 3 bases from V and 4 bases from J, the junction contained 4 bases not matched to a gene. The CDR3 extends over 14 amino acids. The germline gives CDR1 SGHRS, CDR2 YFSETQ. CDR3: CASSWDREATEAFF. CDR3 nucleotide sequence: TGCGCCAGCAGCTGGGACAGGGAGGCCACTGAAGCTTTCTTT. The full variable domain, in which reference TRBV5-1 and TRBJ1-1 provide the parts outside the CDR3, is KAGVTQTPRYLIKTRGQQVTLSCSPISGHRSVSWYQQTPGQGLQFLFEYFSETQRNKGNFPGRFSGRQFSNSRSEMNVSTLELGDSALYLCASSWDREATEAFFGQGTRLTVV.

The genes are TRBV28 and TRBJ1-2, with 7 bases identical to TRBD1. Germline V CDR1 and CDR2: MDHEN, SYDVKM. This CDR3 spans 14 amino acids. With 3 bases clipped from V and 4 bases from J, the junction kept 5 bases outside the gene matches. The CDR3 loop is CASSFGQETYGYTF. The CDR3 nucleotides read TGTGCCAGCAGTTTCGGACAGGAAACCTATGGCTACACCTTC.

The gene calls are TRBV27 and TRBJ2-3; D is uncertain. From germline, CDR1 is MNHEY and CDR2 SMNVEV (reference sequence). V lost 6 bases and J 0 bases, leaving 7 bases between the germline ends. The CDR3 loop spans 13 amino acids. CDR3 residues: CASRALSTDTQYF. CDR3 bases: TGTGCCAGCAGAGCACTAAGCACAGATACGCAGTATTTT.

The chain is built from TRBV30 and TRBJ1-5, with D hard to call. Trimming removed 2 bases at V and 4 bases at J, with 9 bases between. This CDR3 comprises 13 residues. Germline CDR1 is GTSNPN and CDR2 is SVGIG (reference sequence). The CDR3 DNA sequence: TGTGCCTGGAGTCCGCGACCTAATCAGCCCCAGCATTTT. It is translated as CAWSPRPNQPQHF.

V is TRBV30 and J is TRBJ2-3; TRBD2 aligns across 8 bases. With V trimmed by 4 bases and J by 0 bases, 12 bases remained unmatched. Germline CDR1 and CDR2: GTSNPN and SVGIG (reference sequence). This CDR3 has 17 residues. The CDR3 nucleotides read TGTGCCTGGACCCCTCTTGGGCTAGCGGGTAGCACAGATACGCAGTATTTT. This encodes CAWTPLGLAGSTDTQYF.

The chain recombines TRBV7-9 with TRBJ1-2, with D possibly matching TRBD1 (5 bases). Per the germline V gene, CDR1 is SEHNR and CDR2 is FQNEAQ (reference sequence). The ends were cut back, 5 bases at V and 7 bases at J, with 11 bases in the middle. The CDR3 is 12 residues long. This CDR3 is CASSPRVGGYTF. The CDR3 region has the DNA TGTGCCAGCAGCCCCAGGGTGGGTGGCTACACCTTC.

The CDR3, as DNA: TGCAGCGTTGACGGGGGCCTTCCAGATACGCAGTATTTT. Its protein is CSVDGGLPDTQYF. The chain recombines TRBV29-1 with TRBJ2-3; D possibly matches TRBD1 or TRBD2 (6 bases each). This CDR3 region has 13 residues. V was cut by 3 bases and J by 4 bases, with 11 bases left in between. Germline CDR1 and CDR2: SQVTM and ANQGSEA.

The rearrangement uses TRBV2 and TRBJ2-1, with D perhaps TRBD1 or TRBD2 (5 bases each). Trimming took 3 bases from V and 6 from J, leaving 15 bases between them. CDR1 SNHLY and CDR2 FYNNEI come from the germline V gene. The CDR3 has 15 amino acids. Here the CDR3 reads CASSETRGPTNEQFF. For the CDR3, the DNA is TGTGCCAGCAGTGAGACGAGGGGCCCTACCAATGAGCAGTTCTTC. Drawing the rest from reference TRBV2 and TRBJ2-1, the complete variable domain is EPEVTQTPSHQVTQMGQEVILRCVPISNHLYFYWYRQILGQKVEFLVSFYNNEISEKSEIFDDQFSVERPDGSNFTLKIRSTKLEDSAMYFCASSETRGPTNEQFFGPGTRLTVL.

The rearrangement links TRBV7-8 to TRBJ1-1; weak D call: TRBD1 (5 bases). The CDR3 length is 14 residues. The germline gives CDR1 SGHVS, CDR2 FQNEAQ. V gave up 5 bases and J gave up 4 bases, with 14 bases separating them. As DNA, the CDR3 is TGTGCCAGCAGCCTGTTGGGGGGGGGCACTGAAGCTTTCTTT. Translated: CASSLLGGGTEAFF.

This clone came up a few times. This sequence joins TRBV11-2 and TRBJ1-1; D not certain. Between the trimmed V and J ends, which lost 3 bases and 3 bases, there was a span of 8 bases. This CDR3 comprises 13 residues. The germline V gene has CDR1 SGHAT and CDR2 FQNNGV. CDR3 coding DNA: TGTGCCAGCAGCTTGACTCAAGACACTGAAGCTTTCTTT. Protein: CASSLTQDTEAFF. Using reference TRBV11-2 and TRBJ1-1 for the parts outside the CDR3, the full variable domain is EAGVAQSPRYKIIEKRQSVAFWCNPISGHATLYWYQQILGQGPKLLIQFQNNGVVDDSQLPKDRFSAERLKGVDSTLKIQPAKLEDSAVYLCASSLTQDTEAFFGQGTRLTVV.

CDR3 sequence: CASSPRSGGYEQYF. CDR3 sequence (DNA): TGCGCCAGCAGCCCAAGATCGGGGGGCTACGAGCAGTACTTC. The chain employs TRBV5-1 and TRBJ2-7, with 7 bases matching TRBD2. V gave up 4 bases and J gave up 3 bases; unmatched junction bases: 7. The CDR3 runs 14 residues. Per germline, CDR1 SGHRS and CDR2 YFSETQ.

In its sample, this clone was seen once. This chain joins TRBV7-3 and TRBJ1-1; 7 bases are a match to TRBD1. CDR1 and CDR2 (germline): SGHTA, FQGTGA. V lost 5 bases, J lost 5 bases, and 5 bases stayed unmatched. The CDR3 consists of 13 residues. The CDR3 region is CASSRQGGTEAFF. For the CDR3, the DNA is TGTGCCAGCAGCAGACAGGGAGGAACTGAAGCTTTCTTT.

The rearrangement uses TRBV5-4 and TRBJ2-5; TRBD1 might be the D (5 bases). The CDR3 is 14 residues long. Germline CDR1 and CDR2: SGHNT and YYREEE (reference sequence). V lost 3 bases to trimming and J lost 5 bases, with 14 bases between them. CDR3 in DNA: TGTGCCAGCAGCTCCTCCAGGGCCCCCGAGACCCAGTACTTC. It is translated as CASSSSRAPETQYF.

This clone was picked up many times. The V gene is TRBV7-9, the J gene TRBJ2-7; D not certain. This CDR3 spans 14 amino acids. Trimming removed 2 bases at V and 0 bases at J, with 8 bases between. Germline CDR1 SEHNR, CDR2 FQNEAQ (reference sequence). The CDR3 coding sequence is TGTGCCAGCAGCTTAAAACAGTACTCCTACGAGCAGTACTTC. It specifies CASSLKQYSYEQYF.

Here the CDR3 DNA reads TGTGCCAGCAGTTTAAGAAACTATGGCTACACCTTC. Its protein is CASSLRNYGYTF. This chain links TRBV28 with TRBJ1-2; D remains ambiguous. Per the germline V gene, CDR1 is MDHEN and CDR2 is SYDVKM. This CDR3 is built from 12 residues. Trimming pared 2 bases from V and 2 bases from J, leaving 3 bases between.

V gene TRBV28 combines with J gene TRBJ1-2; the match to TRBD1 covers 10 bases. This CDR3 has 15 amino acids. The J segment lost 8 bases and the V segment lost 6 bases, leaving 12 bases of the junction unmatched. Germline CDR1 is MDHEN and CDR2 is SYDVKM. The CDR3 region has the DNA TGTGCCAGCAGAGTACCGGGACAGGGGTCAGGCGGCTACACCTTC. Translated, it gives CASRVPGQGSGGYTF.